Only a few counts were recorded for the clone carrying this TCR beta chain. These data come from a study of blood T cells in healthy people across ages. On the study more broadly: Researchers report that template switching captured about one barcoded beta molecule per two T cells.

With a J-beta primer mix and a sample-barcoded 5' primer, a second PCR ran about 7 to 12 cycles. MiXCR, run by TCRdb on the 5' RACE reads, gives a single entry per CDR3 protein. The table has hundreds of thousands of distinct CDR3 sequences, approximately 25% seen once; the top ten hold 9.4%. This CDR3 contains 16 residues. Germline V lookup: CDR1 SGHRS, CDR2 YFSETQ. J lost 3 bases, V lost 4 bases, and 12 bases had no gene match. Total RNA extracted from each sample amounted to at least 6 micrograms. These data also formed part of another study, on T cells of mothers and their children. That study reports: Healthy Caucasian mothers, a few in number, and their six children were the donors. Slightly higher but non-significant overlap marked related mother-child pairs versus unrelated pairs.

Sequences were obtained from blood. The chain carries TRBV5-1 and TRBJ2-7; 8 bases are shared with TRBD2. The origin of this receptor is a boy younger than 18 in good health. DNA of the CDR3: TGCGCCAGCAGCCCGTTTTGGCGGGGGGCGATCTACGAGCAGTACTTC. It specifies CASSPFWRGAIYEQYF.